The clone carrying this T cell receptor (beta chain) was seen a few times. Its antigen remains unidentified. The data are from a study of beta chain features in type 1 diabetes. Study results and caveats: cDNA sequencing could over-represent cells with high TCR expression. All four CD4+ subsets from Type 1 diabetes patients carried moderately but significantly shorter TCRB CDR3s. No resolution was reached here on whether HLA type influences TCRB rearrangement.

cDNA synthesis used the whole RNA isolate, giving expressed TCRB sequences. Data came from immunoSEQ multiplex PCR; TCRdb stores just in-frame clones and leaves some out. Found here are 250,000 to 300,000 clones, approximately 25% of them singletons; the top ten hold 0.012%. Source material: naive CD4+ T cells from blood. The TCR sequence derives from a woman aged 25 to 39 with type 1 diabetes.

The CDR3 loop is CASRRSDQPQHF. The CDR3 DNA reads as TGTGCCAGCAGGAGAAGCGATCAGCCCCAGCATTTT. J is TRBJ1-5 and V is TRBV6-1; D is undetermined. This CDR3 comprises 12 residues. CDR1 is MNHNS and CDR2 is SASEGT in the germline V gene. Trimming left V 6 bases short and J 5 bases short, with 8 bases between.